The rows below give T cell receptor beta chains drawn from one sample of a study of T cell responses to AZD1222 COVID-19 vaccine. Sequencing used immunoSEQ multiplex PCR; TCRdb keeps in-frame clones, though not all of them. The sample includes some 140,000 clones, more than 85% of them seen just once. The material sequenced was peripheral blood, taken on day 0 of AZD1222 vaccination. The receptor set was obtained from an adult in good health. Both conserved end residues are part of each CDR3. D genes are given only for firm matches. The size field is filled for only some rows; it gives once, few, many or a size class.

>.|TRBJ1-5|.|TRBV15
TGTGCCACCAGCAGAGATCCGGAAAATCAGCCCCAGCATTTT
CATSRDPENQPQHF
>.|TRBJ1-3|.|TRBV4-2
TGTGCCAGCAGCCATGTTGGGGGGGGAAATTCTGGAAACACCATATATTTT
CASSHVGGGNSGNTIYF
>.|TRBJ2-7|.|TRBV9
TGTGCCAGCAGCGTAAGCCCTTCCTACGAGCAGTACTTC
CASSVSPSYEQYF
>.|TRBJ2-3|.|TRBV5-1
TGCGCCAGCAGCTCCGGGACATTCATAGATACGCAGTATTTT
CASSSGTFIDTQYF
>.|TRBJ2-1|.|TRBV7-2
TGTGCCAGCAGCGACACCCGGGGGGCACCCTCCTACAATGAGCAGTTCTTC
CASSDTRGAPSYNEQFF
>.|TRBJ1-6|.|TRBV11-2
TGTGCCAGCAGGGGGCAGGAAGGTTCACCCCTCCACTTT
CASRGQEGSPLHF
>.|TRBJ2-1|.|TRBV12-3/TRBV12-4
TGTGCCAGCAAGCGGCGGGCAGATGAGCAGTTCTTC
CASKRRADEQFF
>.|TRBJ1-1|.|TRBV27
TGTGCCACCCGGCCCCCGGGAACGCTCGGCACTGAAGCTTTCTTT
CATRPPGTLGTEAFF
>TRBD2|TRBJ2-7|.|TRBV30
TGTGCCTGGACCCCCCGGACTAGCGGCTACGAGCAGTACTTC
CAWTPRTSGYEQYF
>.|TRBJ1-4|.|TRBV28
TGTGCCAGCAGCCCCCAGGGGATCCACGAAAAACTGTTTTTT
CASSPQGIHEKLFF
>.|TRBJ1-2|.|TRBV4-2
TGTGCCAGCAGCCAGGACAGACGGGGCTACACCTTC
CASSQDRRGYTF
>TRBD1|TRBJ1-4|.|TRBV18
TGTGCCAGCTCGGGGGACAGGGGCAATGAAAAACTGTTTTTT
CASSGDRGNEKLFF
>TRBD1|TRBJ1-1|.|TRBV10-3
TGTGCCATCAGTGAGCGGACAGGGATGCCCCTAAACACTGAAGCTTTCTTT
CAISERTGMPLNTEAFF
>TRBD1|TRBJ1-4|.|TRBV7-9
TGTGCCAGCAGCCCGGACAGGGTGGGTGAAAAACTGTTTTTT
CASSPDRVGEKLFF
>.|TRBJ2-1|once|TRBV11-3
TGTGCCAGCAGCTTTAACAGGGTATCGGCCTCCTACAATGAGCAGTTCTTC
CASSFNRVSASYNEQFF
>.|TRBJ1-5|.|TRBV5-8
TGTGCCAGCAGCTTGTCAGGGAATTTATTTCAGCCCCAGCATTTT
CASSLSGNLFQPQHF
>TRBD1|TRBJ2-7|.|TRBV11-3
TGTGCCAGCAGCCCAACCCCGACAGGGAACCACGAGCAGTACTTC
CASSPTPTGNHEQYF
>.|TRBJ2-5|.|TRBV7-9
TGTGCCAGCATGCGTGGGCAGCAAGAGACCCAGTACTTC
CASMRGQQETQYF
>.|TRBJ1-5|.|TRBV15
TGTGCCACCAGCAGAGAAGGGTTGGGGAATCAGCCCCAGCATTTT
CATSREGLGNQPQHF
>.|TRBJ2-7|.|TRBV7-2
TGTGCCAGCAGCTTAGCAGGGGGTTTCTCCGAGCAGTACTTC
CASSLAGGFSEQYF
>.|TRBJ1-4|few|TRBV27
TGTGCCAGCAGTCCTCCTAACCTCAGGCTGGACGAAAAACTGTTTTTT
CASSPPNLRLDEKLFF
>.|TRBJ1-1|.|TRBV6-5
TGTGCCAGCAGGATCGGGGGGAACACTGAAGCTTTCTTT
CASRIGGNTEAFF
>TRBD1|TRBJ1-2|.|TRBV28
TGTGCCGTGCTCCGACAGGGCCTCGTGTATGGCTACACCTTC
CAVLRQGLVYGYTF
>.|TRBJ1-5|.|TRBV19
TGTGCCAGTACCACGGAGCATAGCAATCAGCCCCAGCATTTT
CASTTEHSNQPQHF
>TRBD2|TRBJ2-3|.|TRBV28
TGTGCCAGCAGTTCGACTAGCGTCAAAAGCACAGATACGCAGTATTTT
CASSSTSVKSTDTQYF
>.|TRBJ2-1|.|TRBV5-6
TGTGCCAGCAGCTCCCCGGGCAGGGATGAGCAGTTCTTC
CASSSPGRDEQFF
>.|TRBJ2-3|.|TRBV20-1
TGCAGTCGGGGCGGTGGAGATACGCAGTATTTT
CSRGGGDTQYF
>.|TRBJ1-3|.|TRBV6-6
TGTGCCAGCAGTGACTGGGTGAATGGAAACACCATATATTTT
CASSDWVNGNTIYF
>.|TRBJ1-2|.|TRBV30
TGTGCCTGGAGTGGGGACGGGGAGGGGAGTTATGGCTACACCTTC
CAWSGDGEGSYGYTF
>TRBD2|TRBJ2-3|.|TRBV9
TGTGCCAGCAGCGTAGCCGGAACTAGCGGGAGTCCAGATACGCAGTATTTT
CASSVAGTSGSPDTQYF
>TRBD1|TRBJ1-5|.|TRBV6-5
TGTGCCAGCAGCCGTGACAGGGGCGATCAGCCCCAGCATTTT
CASSRDRGDQPQHF
>.|TRBJ1-5|few|TRBV27
TGTGCCAGCAGTTTATCGATGGCTCAGCCCCAGCATTTT
CASSLSMAQPQHF
>.|TRBJ2-3|.|TRBV3-1/TRBV3-2
TGTGCCAGCAGCCCCTGGGGGGGCCGTAGCACAGATACGCAGTATTTT
CASSPWGGRSTDTQYF
>TRBD2|TRBJ2-1|.|TRBV5-8
TGTGCCAGCAGCCTTAGCGGGAACTCCTACAATGAGCAGTTCTTC
CASSLSGNSYNEQFF
>TRBD1|TRBJ1-1|.|TRBV30
TGTGCCTGGAGTCAAGGGTACAGGGGGCATACTGAAGCTTTCTTT
CAWSQGYRGHTEAFF
>TRBD1|TRBJ2-5|.|TRBV7-2
TGTGCCAGCAGATGGACAGGGGTAGAGACCCAGTACTTC
CASRWTGVETQYF
>.|TRBJ1-2|.|TRBV6-1
TGTGCCAGCAGTGAATGGGGGAGGGATGAGGGCTACACCTTC
CASSEWGRDEGYTF
>.|TRBJ1-2|.|TRBV7-9
TGTGCCAGCAGCCCCGTTGTAACTAACTATGGCTACACCTTC
CASSPVVTNYGYTF
>.|TRBJ1-1|once|TRBV18
TGTGCCAGCTCACCATCCCTCGGTGGACTGAACACTGAAGCTTTCTTT
CASSPSLGGLNTEAFF
>.|TRBJ2-2|.|TRBV7-3
TGTGCCAGCAGCTTATTGGGTACAATGTCAAACACCGGGGAGCTGTTTTTT
CASSLLGTMSNTGELFF
>.|TRBJ1-1|.|TRBV30
TGTGCCTGGAGTGGGCGGTCTGAAGCTTTCTTT
CAWSGRSEAFF
>.|TRBJ1-3|.|TRBV7-2
TGTGCCAGCAGCTTAACGGGTTTCGGAAACACCATATATTTT
CASSLTGFGNTIYF
>.|TRBJ2-1|.|TRBV3-1/TRBV3-2
TGTGCCAGCAGCCGACAGAGCTCCTACAATGAGCAGTTCTTC
CASSRQSSYNEQFF
>.|TRBJ1-1|.|TRBV19
TGTGCCAGTAGTCCCCCTAGGGGCCGAAACACTGAAGCTTTCTTT
CASSPPRGRNTEAFF
>TRBD2|TRBJ2-5|once|TRBV4-3
TGCGCCAGCAGCCAAGGACAGGGACTAGCGGGAGGGCCCGAGACCCAGTACTTC
CASSQGQGLAGGPETQYF
>.|TRBJ1-1|.|TRBV5-5
TGTGCCAGCAGCTGGGTTTGGGTCAACACTGAAGCTTTCTTT
CASSWVWVNTEAFF
>TRBD2|TRBJ2-5|.|TRBV5-6
TGTGCCAGCAGCCTCTATCGGGAGGTTCAAGAGACCCAGTACTTC
CASSLYREVQETQYF